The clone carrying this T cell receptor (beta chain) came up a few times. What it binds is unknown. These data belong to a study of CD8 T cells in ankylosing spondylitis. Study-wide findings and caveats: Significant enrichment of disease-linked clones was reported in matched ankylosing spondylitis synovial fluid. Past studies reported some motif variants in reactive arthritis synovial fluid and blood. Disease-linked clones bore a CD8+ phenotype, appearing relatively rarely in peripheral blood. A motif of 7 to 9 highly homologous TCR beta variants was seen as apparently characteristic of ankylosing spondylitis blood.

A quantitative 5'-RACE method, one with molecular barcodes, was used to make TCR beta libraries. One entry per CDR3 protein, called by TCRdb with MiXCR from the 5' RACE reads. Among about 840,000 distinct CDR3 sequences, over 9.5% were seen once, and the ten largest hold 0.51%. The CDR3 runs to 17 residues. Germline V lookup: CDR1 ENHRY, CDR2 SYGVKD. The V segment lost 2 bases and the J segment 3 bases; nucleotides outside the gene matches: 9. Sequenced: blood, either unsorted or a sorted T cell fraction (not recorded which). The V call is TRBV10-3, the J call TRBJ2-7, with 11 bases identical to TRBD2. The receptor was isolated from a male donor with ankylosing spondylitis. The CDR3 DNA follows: TGTGCCATCAGTGAGGGACTAGCGGGCCGCCCGCGCTACGAGCAGTACTTC. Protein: CAISEGLAGRPRYEQYF.